This T cell receptor (beta chain) comes out of a study of blood T cell repertoires in COVID-19. Study summary: Both acute and convalescent COVID-19 samples were obtained from the United States, Italy and Spain. In each case, the material was cDNA or gDNA derived from T cells, B-cell-depleted T cells, or PBMCs.

Under the authors' procedure: Estimation of nucleated cell counts was performed using reference gene primer amplification. Method: immunoSEQ multiplex PCR; TCRdb's copy keeps in-frame clones and lacks some. V and J calls and clone size follow that table, whereas D and trimming were derived from the DNA. This sample has 200,000 to 250,000 clones, with roughly 90% found just once. The CDR3 runs to 14 residues. The V end was cut by 2 bases, the J end by 4 bases, with 12 bases between. CDR1 and CDR2 (germline): SGDLS, YYNGEE. This sequence was found in a man aged 25 to 45 who had recovered from COVID-19. The chain uses TRBV9 and TRBJ1-2; TRBD1 is a possible D gene (5 bases). Sequenced input: peripheral blood. Here the CDR3 DNA reads TGTGCCAGCAGCGTTGGGGGGAAGGGCTATGGCTACACCTTC. Its translation: CASSVGGKGYGYTF.